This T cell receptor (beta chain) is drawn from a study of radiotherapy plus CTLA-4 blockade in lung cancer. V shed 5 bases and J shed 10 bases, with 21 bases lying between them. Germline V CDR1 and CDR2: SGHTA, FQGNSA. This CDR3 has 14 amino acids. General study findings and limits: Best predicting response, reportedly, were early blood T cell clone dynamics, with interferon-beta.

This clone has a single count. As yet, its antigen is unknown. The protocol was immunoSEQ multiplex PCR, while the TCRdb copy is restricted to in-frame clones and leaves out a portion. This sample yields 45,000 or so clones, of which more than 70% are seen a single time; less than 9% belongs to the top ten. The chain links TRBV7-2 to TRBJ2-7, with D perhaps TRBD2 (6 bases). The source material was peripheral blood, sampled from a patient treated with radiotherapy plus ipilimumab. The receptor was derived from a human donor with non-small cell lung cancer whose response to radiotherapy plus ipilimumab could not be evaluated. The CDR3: CASSPGTPGGKQYF. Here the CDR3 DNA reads TGTGCCAGCAGCCCAGGGACTCCTGGGGGGAAACAGTACTTC.